This passage covers 25 T cell receptor beta chains from one sample sequenced in a study of shared clonotypes between healthy human individuals. Sequencing used immunoSEQ multiplex PCR; TCRdb keeps in-frame clones, though not all of them. The data contain just over 2,000,000 clones, 95% of them seen just once; the ten biggest clones take up under 0.15%. Specimen: naive CD4+ T cells sorted from blood. Indicated subset: CD45RA+ positively selected. These receptors were taken from a man aged 18 to 29 in good health.

This chain uses TRBV19 with TRBJ2-1; D unresolved. The germline V gene encodes CDR1 LNHDA and CDR2 SQIVND (reference sequence). This CDR3 is 13 amino acids long. Trimming pared 4 bases from V and 7 bases from J, leaving 11 bases between. The CDR3 nucleotides read TGTGCCAGTAGTACTCGGTCGGGTAATGAGCAGTTCTTC. It yields the protein CASSTRSGNEQFF.

Concerning this clone itself: The sample carries other DNA sequences with the same CDR3. This rearrangement joins TRBV28 to TRBJ2-7; D could derive from TRBD1 or TRBD2 (5 bases each). Germline values: CDR1 MDHEN, CDR2 SYDVKM. CDR3 size: 14 residues. V was clipped by 2 bases and J by 0 bases, with 8 bases between them. The CDR3 sequence: CASSLPGTSYEQYF. DNA of the CDR3: TGTGCCAGCAGTTTACCAGGGACCTCCTACGAGCAGTACTTC.

This clone has just one count. This rearrangement joins TRBV7-8 to TRBJ1-5; a weak D match, TRBD1 (6 bases). CDR3 length: 18 amino acids. V was pared by 1 base and J by 0 bases, with 16 bases between. In germline, CDR1 is SGHVS, CDR2 FQNEAQ. CDR3 bases: TGTGCCAGCAGCTTAGGGGCATTAACAGGGAGTAGCAATCAGCCCCAGCATTTT. Translation gives CASSLGALTGSSNQPQHF.

The chain has TRBV12-5 and TRBJ2-1, with 14 bases matching TRBD2. The V and J ends lost 1 base and 6 bases, in that order; junction bases with no gene match: 2. Germline V gives CDR1 LGHNT, CDR2 FRNRAP. The CDR3 totals 16 residues. In nucleotides, the CDR3 is TGTGCTAGTGGTTTGGGGACTAGCGGGAGGCCCAATGAGCAGTTCTTC. This encodes CASGLGTSGRPNEQFF.

The rearrangement links TRBV9 to TRBJ1-6, with a possible D match to TRBD1 (6 bases). CDR3 size: 12 residues. V shed 3 bases and J shed 12 bases, with 10 bases lying between them. Germline CDR1 SGDLS, CDR2 YYNGEE. The DNA of the CDR3 is TGTGCCAGCAGCGCGGGGACACGACCCCTCCACTTT. Its protein product is CASSAGTRPLHF.

This clone was recorded only once. The V and J genes are TRBV5-6 and TRBJ2-5; D might be TRBD2 (6 bases). The CDR3 is 16 amino acids. In germline, CDR1 is SGHDT, CDR2 YYEEEE. The V end was cut by 5 bases, the J end by 4 bases, with 21 bases between. This CDR3 is CASSSLGTSSLETQYF. CDR3 DNA sequence: TGTGCCAGCAGTTCCCTCGGGACTTCCTCATTAGAGACCCAGTACTTC.

This sequence joins TRBV2 and TRBJ2-3; D may be TRBD1 or TRBD2 (5 bases each). CDR3 length equals 15 residues. Germline lookup yields CDR1 SNHLY and CDR2 FYNNEI. Trimming removed 4 bases at V and 5 bases at J, with 16 bases between. Written as DNA, the CDR3 is TGTGCCAGCAGTGCCCGGGACCACCGGGTAGATACGCAGTATTTT. It is translated as CASSARDHRVDTQYF.

The chain recombines TRBV6-5 with TRBJ1-6, with 8 bases that match TRBD1. V was clipped by 5 bases and J by 7 bases; unmatched bases: 7. Germline-derived CDR1 and CDR2 are MNHEY and SVGAGI. This CDR3 contains 15 residues. The CDR3 is CASSRAGQGNSPLHF. CDR3 nucleotide sequence: TGTGCCAGCAGTCGAGCTGGACAGGGAAATTCACCCCTCCACTTT.

The genes are TRBV21-1 and TRBJ1-1. TRBV21-1 is assigned pseudogene status. This CDR3 region has 15 residues. The CDR3 DNA follows: TGTGCCAGCAGCTGCACGTCCGGCCTGAACACTGAAGCTTTCTTT. Its translation: CASSCTSGLNTEAFF.

The chain links TRBV18 to TRBJ1-6; D ambiguous. This CDR3 contains 16 residues. Trimming took off 6 bases at V and 0 bases at J, with 12 bases between the two ends. CDR1 and CDR2 (germline): KGHSH, LQKENI. This CDR3 is CASSQGWGSYNSPLHF. The CDR3 DNA is TGTGCCAGCTCCCAAGGATGGGGCTCCTATAATTCACCCCTCCACTTT.

This chain uses TRBV7-9 with TRBJ2-7; 8 bases match TRBD2. The CDR3 sequence is 16 residues long. From germline, CDR1 is SEHNR and CDR2 FQNEAQ (reference sequence). After removal of 5 bases from V and 2 bases from J, the junction contained 11 bases not matched to a gene. As DNA, the CDR3 is TGTGCCAGCAGCCTAGTAAGCGGGAGCGCAACCTACGAGCAGTACTTC. Translated: CASSLVSGSATYEQYF.

Concerning this clone: The junction differs from germline at one of its ends, possibly a read error. Other DNA sequences of this sample code for an identical CDR3. The V and J genes are TRBV4-1 and TRBJ2-5, with D hard to call. Germline CDR1 is MGHRA and CDR2 is YSYEKL. The CDR3 extends over 13 amino acids. CDR3 sequence: CASSQERPETQYF. The CDR3 nucleotides read TGTGCCAGCAGCCAGGAGAGGCCAGAGACCCAGTACTTC.

This clone was seen once. This sample includes further DNA sequences coding for the same CDR3. The CDR3 region has the DNA TGCGCCAGCAGCTTGGGGTCGGGTATGAACACTGAAGCTTTCTTT. Translated, it gives CASSLGSGMNTEAFF. The chain couples TRBV5-1 to TRBJ1-1, with D hard to call. Germline V gives CDR1 SGHRS, CDR2 YFSETQ. Trimming cost V 0 bases and J 0 bases, with 9 bases left between them. The CDR3 extends over 15 amino acids.

V usage is TRBV20-1 and J usage is TRBJ2-5; TRBD2 aligns across 7 bases. This CDR3 is built from 10 residues. From germline, CDR1 is DFQATT and CDR2 SNEGSKA (reference sequence). The CDR3: CSGLGETQYF. Written as DNA, the CDR3 is TGCAGCGGACTAGGGGAGACCCAGTACTTC.

The rearrangement links TRBV15 to TRBJ1-2; no clear D gene. Germline-derived CDR1 and CDR2 are LNHNV and YYDKDF (reference sequence). Between the trimmed V and J ends, which lost 3 bases and 8 bases, there was a span of 22 bases. This CDR3 region has 16 residues. As DNA, the CDR3 is TGTGCCACCAGCAGTGCCCCGGTTGGGTTTGGTCAAGGCTACACCTTC. Protein product: CATSSAPVGFGQGYTF. The complete variable domain, with remaining parts taken from reference TRBV15 and TRBJ1-2, reads DAMVIQNPRYQVTQFGKPVTLSCSQTLNHNVMYWYQQKSSQAPKLLFHYYDKDFNNEADTPDNFQSRRPNTSFCFLDIRSPGLGDTAMYLCATSSAPVGFGQGYTFGSGTRLTVV.

The V and J genes are TRBV4-1 and TRBJ2-1, with 8 nucleotides matching TRBD2. The CDR3 sequence is 15 residues long. Germline V CDR1 and CDR2: MGHRA, YSYEKL. V trimming: 2 bases; J trimming: 0 bases; junction bases outside the gene matches: 0. CDR3 DNA: TGCGCCAGCAGCCAACTAGCGGGCTCCTACAATGAGCAGTTCTTC. Its protein product is CASSQLAGSYNEQFF.

V and J are TRBV30 and TRBJ2-3; 11 nucleotides align to TRBD2. V shed 6 bases and J 8 bases; nucleotides not matched to a gene: 19. The CDR3 totals 17 residues. Germline V gene lookup returns CDR1 GTSNPN and CDR2 SVGIG (reference sequence). DNA for the CDR3: TGTGCCTGTAACAGGGGGAAGCTAGCGGGAGGCGAGGGTACGCAGTATTTT. Translation gives CACNRGKLAGGEGTQYF.

In nucleotides, the CDR3 is TGTGCCTGGCCCGCCGGGACAGGGAACACCGGGGAGCTGTTTTTT. As protein: CAWPAGTGNTGELFF. The chain links TRBV30 to TRBJ2-2; 8 nucleotides match TRBD1. The CDR3 is 15 amino acids. The J segment lost 1 base and the V segment lost 5 bases, leaving 6 bases of the junction unmatched. The germline V gene has CDR1 GTSNPN and CDR2 SVGIG (reference sequence).

This clone was detected only once. V usage is TRBV7-3 and J usage is TRBJ1-6; 9 nucleotides agree with TRBD1. This CDR3 is built from 15 residues. V lost 4 bases and J lost 6; bases outside the gene matches: 4. The germline V gene encodes CDR1 SGHTA and CDR2 FQGTGA. The CDR3 loop reads CASSSGQGSNSPLHF. CDR3 nucleotides: TGTGCCAGCAGCTCGGGACAGGGCTCTAATTCACCCCTCCACTTT. Full variable domain (missing parts from reference TRBV7-3 and TRBJ1-6): GAGVSQTPSNKVTEKGKYVELRCDPISGHTALYWYRQSLGQGPEFLIYFQGTGAADDSGLPNDRFFAVRPEGSVSTLKIQRTERGDSAVYLCASSSGQGSNSPLHFGNGTRLTVT.

The chain couples TRBV6-1 to TRBJ1-4; unclear D gene. This CDR3 contains 12 residues. Germline values: CDR1 MNHNS, CDR2 SASEGT. V gave up 6 bases and J gave up 4 bases, with 6 bases separating them. The CDR3 coding sequence is TGTGCCAGCAGCCCTATTAATGAAAAACTGTTTTTT. This sequence encodes CASSPINEKLFF.

The gene calls are TRBV28 and TRBJ2-7; D might be TRBD1 (6 bases). The CDR3 sequence is 13 residues long. The V gene's germline CDR1 is MDHEN and CDR2 SYDVKM. Trimming stripped 5 bases from V and 5 bases from J, with 13 bases between. The CDR3 bases are TGTGCCAGCAGTCCTCCAGGGGTCAACGAGCAGTACTTC. Its protein is CASSPPGVNEQYF. Full variable domain (rest looked up from reference TRBV28 and TRBJ2-7): DVKVTQSSRYLVKRTGEKVFLECVQDMDHENMFWYRQDPGLGLRLIYFSYDVKMKEKGDIPEGYSVSREKKERFSLILESASTNQTSMYLCASSPPGVNEQYFGPGTRLTVT.

V is TRBV5-1 and J is TRBJ2-3; 15 bases line up with TRBD2. The CDR3 is made up of 18 amino acids. Germline assignment: CDR1 SGHRS and CDR2 YFSETQ. With V trimmed by 3 bases and J by 4 bases, 9 bases remained unmatched. The CDR3 region has the DNA TGCGCCAGCAGCTCCAGGGGACTAGCGGGGGGTGTCTCAGATACGCAGTATTTT. This codes for CASSSRGLAGGVSDTQYF.

V and J are TRBV28 and TRBJ1-5, with D tentatively TRBD1 (5 bases). Trimming removed 6 bases from V and 8 bases from J, with 17 bases in between. The CDR3 is 14 amino acids. CDR1 MDHEN and CDR2 SYDVKM come from the germline V gene. CDR3 in amino acids: CASSPRGVWEPQHF. The CDR3 region has the DNA TGTGCCAGCAGCCCGCGGGGGGTGTGGGAGCCCCAGCATTTT.

The rearrangement links TRBV12-5 to TRBJ1-4; D remains unclear. V lost 5 bases to trimming and J lost 5 bases, with 18 bases between them. Germline CDR1 and CDR2: LGHNT and FRNRAP. This CDR3 contains 16 residues. CDR3 region: CASGRVWAGKNEKLFF. CDR3 in DNA: TGTGCTAGTGGTCGGGTGTGGGCTGGGAAAAATGAAAAACTGTTTTTT.

The V call is TRBV30, the J call TRBJ2-3; 7 bases match TRBD2. J gave up 0 bases and V 0 bases, and 9 bases lay outside the gene matches. The CDR3 runs to 17 residues. CDR1 and CDR2 from the germline V gene are GTSNPN and SVGIG (reference sequence). The CDR3, as DNA: TGTGCCTGGAGTGTACGAAGACTAGCCCTGAGCACAGATACGCAGTATTTT. Translation: CAWSVRRLALSTDTQYF.